A selection of T cell receptor beta chains follows, all from one sample in a study of blood T cell repertoires in COVID-19. Repertoires were generated with immunoSEQ multiplex PCR, while TCRdb's copy carries only in-frame clones and drops some. Among 200,000 to 250,000 clones listed, about nine tenths were seen once. The specimen sequenced was peripheral blood. The receptor source for this set is a man aged 55 to 70 who had recovered from COVID-19. CDR3s leave out the opening cysteine and the closing phenylalanine or tryptophan.

CDR3 protein	J gene	V gene
ASRPFGQGASEAF	TRBJ1-1	TRBV5-6
ASSLGGGVPAF	TRBJ1-1	TRBV7-2
ASSLAQGQINSPLH	TRBJ1-6	TRBV7-9
ASSSRDRDSNYGYT	TRBJ1-2	TRBV9
ASSFRGPEVTEAF	TRBJ1-1	TRBV11-2
ASRAERGGTEAF	TRBJ1-1	TRBV6-4
ASSGTSNNEKLF	TRBJ1-4	TRBV9
ASRADRVIQETQY	TRBJ2-5	TRBV6-6
ASSPGGQGAGYGYT	TRBJ1-2	TRBV5-1
ASSSPLDGQGTMRYT	TRBJ1-2	TRBV19
ASSPRTSQETQY	TRBJ2-5	TRBV9
ASSIDASGRADEQF	TRBJ2-1	TRBV19
ASSSYGSNQPQH	TRBJ1-5	TRBV5-4
ASAGQGGWGYT	TRBJ1-2	TRBV6-5
ASTPGETQY	TRBJ2-5	TRBV7-9
ASSQEELAIYEQY	TRBJ2-7	TRBV4-2
ASSLAAGIPETQY	TRBJ2-5	TRBV7-9
ASSMNSGGFSYNEQF	TRBJ2-1	TRBV5-1
ASRRDSEGYT	TRBJ1-2	TRBV5-1
ASSFVTDFNEQF	TRBJ2-1	TRBV5-1
ASSWLVEGAHNEQF	TRBJ2-1	TRBV27
ASSLGLAKYNEQF	TRBJ2-1	TRBV5-1
ASSSPSVTGANVLT	TRBJ2-6	TRBV28
ASSPGGWYGYT	TRBJ1-2	TRBV4-3
ASSLAPTALVDEQY	TRBJ2-7	TRBV7-2
ASSTQGYNQPQH	TRBJ1-5	TRBV19
ASSITGKPYEQY	TRBJ2-7	TRBV19
ASSQLVAGTGRFGYT	TRBJ1-2	TRBV3-1/TRBV3-2
ASSQPDSGVYNEQF	TRBJ2-1	TRBV4-1
ASSVSEGYEQY	TRBJ2-7	TRBV9
ASSWTANTGELF	TRBJ2-2	TRBV2
ASSYHKRGIGNEQF	TRBJ2-1	TRBV6-5
ASARGSGKETQY	TRBJ2-5	TRBV3-1/TRBV3-2
ASSQDGRETQY	TRBJ2-5	TRBV4-1
ASSLSGGAWETQY	TRBJ2-5	TRBV2
ASSLDSSYNEQF	TRBJ2-1	TRBV5-5
ASSPPGLTGYNEQF	TRBJ2-1	TRBV27
ASSQKTTSGANVLT	TRBJ2-6	TRBV14
ASSLKPRATGELF	TRBJ2-2	TRBV5-1
ATSRVKGQTYEQY	TRBJ2-7	TRBV15
ASSEVGEGEQF	TRBJ2-1	TRBV2
ASSRKLLDTQY	TRBJ2-3	TRBV7-6
ASSLDREWEQY	TRBJ2-7	TRBV7-7
ASSQRQETQY	TRBJ2-5	TRBV6-2/TRBV6-3
ASSGGTGGASEAF	TRBJ1-1	TRBV9
ASGRFKAGDYEQY	TRBJ2-7	TRBV12-5